The T cell receptor beta chain under discussion was sequenced for a study of identical twins (dated by TCRdb to 2016 to 2017). In the study overall: To test whether fetal clonotypes persist, this study deep-sequenced TCR alpha and beta repertoires from monozygotic twins, from unrelated adults of various ages, and from cord blood. To rule out contamination, the twin experiments were replicated at different times with different library preparation protocols.

The library was prepared using 5' RACE. Sequencing was carried out with an Illumina HiSeq 2000. A universal primer binding site was added through template switching, and the final cDNA carried a unique molecular identifier so that TCR cDNA molecules could be counted accurately. Specific primers in the conserved constant-segment region were used to synthesize first-strand cDNA for the TCR alpha and beta chains. Each cDNA library was double barcoded, with a SMART-Mk sample barcode plus Illumina barcodes, to control for contamination. TruSeq adapter sequences, together with Illumina sample barcodes, were added in two successive PCR steps. The Illumina HiSeq platform was used with custom primers to sequence TCR alpha and beta cDNA libraries. Per the original workflow: MiGEC processed the raw reads to extract unique molecular identifiers, while MiXCR was used to determine the CDR3 positions. For each individual, recombination models were inferred using an EM algorithm with the repgenHMM and IGoR tools. The analysis of shared clonotypes was done with the tcR package in R, with sharing normalized by the product of cloneset sizes. To study raw recombination without the effects of thymic and clonal selection, out-of-frame nonproductive sequences were analyzed. TCRdb itself trimmed the public reads at Q25 with fastp, ran MiXCR and retained productive beta chains. Merged by CDR3 protein, the rows form single entries marked with the most common genes and DNA. The V and J calls were not made by the authors but by TCRdb's processing. Present in this sample are 250,000 to 350,000 distinct CDR3 sequences, 8% to 9.5% of which were seen just once. The ten largest clones take up roughly 6.8% of the sample.

All donors were healthy Caucasians. Three pairs of female monozygotic twins, all aged 18 to 29 years, made up the twin cohort. Positive isolation kits from Invitrogen were used to isolate CD4+ and CD8+ T cell populations. Study-wide conclusions, independent of this receptor: In beta out-of-frame sequences, excess twin sharing was weaker, because having fewer shared sequences lowered the signal-to-noise ratio. Abundant cord blood beta clonotypes had fewer insertions, young adult naive repertoires showed a similar but weaker trend, and memory repertoires showed no such trend. Compared with coincidental sharing between unrelated individuals, an excess of low generation-probability sequences was observed among out-of-frame TCR alpha sequences shared between twins. Out-of-frame TCR alpha sharing in monozygotic twins was systematically underestimated by recombination models, whereas sharing between unrelated individuals was in agreement with the recombination models. Conclusions relied on cross-sectional statistical analysis, since the same donors could not be followed over many years. Invariant T cells such as MAIT and iNKT could partly confound zero-insertion analyses, although diverse VJ usage argued against such confounding for most clonotypes.

The germline V gene yields MRHNA for CDR1 and SNTAGT for CDR2. Including cysteine and phenylalanine, the CDR3 has 15 amino acids. Of all the DNA, just the CDR3 is kept, 45 bases in frame from base 1. V is cut back by 6 bases and J by 9 bases, with 16 bases in the junction unmatched. This clonotype was counted only a few times. No cognate antigen has been identified for it. Per-base qualities were not stored, and no clone one base away is much larger. The data were also submitted as part of a second study, on yellow fever vaccine responses in identical twins. The second study's authors report: The T cell response to vaccination in identical twins was reported by the authors to appear partly convergent and partly personalized. In identical twins, the study followed T cell clones that responded to the vaccine with precision.

The TCR comes from a woman aged 18 to 35 in good health. Sequenced sample: CD8+ T cells sorted from blood. The chain employs TRBV6-4 and TRBJ2-5, and 7 junction bases match TRBD2. The CDR3 is CASRGTTPPIYSQYF. The DNA sequence follows: TGTGCCAGCAGAGGGACTACCCCACCAATTTATTCCCAGTACTTC.